Shown below are 18 T cell receptor beta chains from a single sample sequenced in a study of beta chain features in type 1 diabetes. Study results and limitations: All four CD4+ subsets of Type 1 diabetes patients contained TCRB CDR3s that were moderately but significantly shorter.

Their antigen targets remain unknown. The authors reverse transcribed all of the isolated RNA, so sequencing captured expressed TCRB transcripts. Profiling relied on immunoSEQ multiplex PCR, and the TCRdb table lists in-frame clones only, not all of them. In the table there are about 190,000 clones, 7.8% of which are singletons. Sequenced sample: central memory CD4+ T cells from blood. Receptors were obtained from a woman aged 35 to 49 with type 1 diabetes.

Written as DNA, the CDR3 is TGCGCCAGCAGCCAAGCCGGCGGGGGGGGAAGCTACAATGAGCAGTTCTTC. Translating it yields CASSQAGGGGSYNEQFF. V and J are TRBV4-1 and TRBJ2-1; 9 bases line up with TRBD2. CDR3 length: 17 residues. Germline CDR1 reads MGHRA; CDR2 reads YSYEKL. With 1 base clipped from V and 3 bases from J, the junction kept 7 bases outside the gene matches.

The sample holds a few counts of this clone. V gene TRBV7-2 combines with J gene TRBJ2-7; 7 positions match TRBD2. From germline, CDR1 is SGHTA and CDR2 FQGNSA. The CDR3 consists of 15 residues. The V gene end was trimmed by 1 base and the J gene end by 5 bases; junction bases not matched to a gene: 8. DNA of the CDR3: TGTGCCAGCAGCTTAGTAGCGGGCGCTTGGGACGAGCAGTACTTC. It encodes CASSLVAGAWDEQYF.

This clone was observed a few times. This rearrangement joins TRBV7-3 to TRBJ1-2; no firm D call. Germline loops: CDR1 SGHTA, CDR2 FQGTGA. V lost 0 bases to trimming and J lost 4 bases, with 12 bases between them. The CDR3 has 15 residues. The CDR3 nucleotides read TGTGCCAGCAGCTTAACGAGGGATCCCTCCTATGGCTACACCTTC. Amino acids: CASSLTRDPSYGYTF.

This chain connects TRBV28 to TRBJ1-2; 7 positions match TRBD1. Germline values: CDR1 MDHEN, CDR2 SYDVKM. The CDR3 spans 12 residues. V shed 6 bases and J 9 bases; nucleotides not matched to a gene: 7. In DNA, the CDR3 is TGTGCCAGCAGGTCAACAGGGGAACGCTACACCTTC. The encoded protein is CASRSTGERYTF.

The genes are TRBV30 and TRBJ1-4; tentatively, D is TRBD1 (5 bases). CDR3 length: 15 amino acids. The V gene's germline CDR1 is GTSNPN and CDR2 SVGIG (reference sequence). V gave up 4 bases and J gave up 8 bases, with 20 bases separating them. The CDR3 loop reads CAWTHRRAVVEKLFF. The CDR3, as DNA: TGTGCCTGGACCCACCGCAGGGCGGTTGTGGAAAAACTGTTTTTT.

This chain links TRBV14 with TRBJ1-1; tentative D call: TRBD1 (5 bases). V lost 4 bases and J 4 bases, leaving 10 bases between the germline ends. CDR1 SGHDN and CDR2 FVKESK come from the germline V gene. CDR3 length: 13 residues. CDR3 sequence: CASSPLGGTEAFF. CDR3 in DNA: TGTGCCAGCAGCCCTTTGGGGGGCACTGAAGCTTTCTTT.

About this clone: Additional DNA sequences in this sample encode the identical CDR3. The chain links TRBV6-5 to TRBJ1-1; tentative D call: TRBD1 (5 bases). Trimming took 2 bases from V and 2 from J, leaving 9 bases between them. In germline, CDR1 is MNHEY, CDR2 SVGAGI. This CDR3 region has 14 residues. In DNA, the CDR3 is TGTGCCAGCAGTTACCGACAGCGTAACACTGAAGCTTTCTTT. Residues: CASSYRQRNTEAFF.

The V gene is TRBV5-5, the J gene TRBJ2-7; no clear D. The V gene's germline CDR1 is SGHKS and CDR2 YYEKEE (reference sequence). The CDR3 length is 14 residues. V was shortened by 0 bases and J by 7 bases, with 14 bases between the two germline ends. The CDR3 is CASSLVVVAREQYF. Written as DNA, the CDR3 is TGTGCCAGCAGCTTGGTTGTGGTGGCTAGGGAGCAGTACTTC.

This clone was found a few times. V is TRBV18 and J is TRBJ2-7; 8 nucleotides match TRBD1. The trim removed 2 bases at V and 4 bases at J, leaving 4 bases unmatched. This CDR3 is built from 14 residues. Germline V gene lookup returns CDR1 KGHSH and CDR2 LQKENI. DNA of the CDR3: TGTGCCAGCTCACCAGACAGGGGTGGGTACGAGCAGTACTTC. Protein: CASSPDRGGYEQYF.

In its sample, this clone was seen a few times. This chain uses TRBV7-2 with TRBJ2-5; 8 bases are shared with TRBD1. This CDR3 comprises 13 residues. From germline, CDR1 is SGHTA and CDR2 FQGNSA. V lost 3 bases, J lost 5 bases, and 2 bases stayed unmatched. The CDR3 nucleotides read TGTGCCAGCAGCTTTACAGGGGGGGAGACCCAGTACTTC. Translation: CASSFTGGETQYF.

This clone has at least ten counts. V and J are TRBV6-6 and TRBJ1-2, with 8 bases lining up with TRBD1. Germline CDR1 is MNHNY and CDR2 is SVGAGI (reference sequence). There are 12 residues in the CDR3. Germline trimming cut 11 bases from V and 2 bases from J; bases unmatched to any gene: 4. For the CDR3, the DNA is TGTGCCGGACGACAGGGGAACTATGGCTACACCTTC. It specifies CAGRQGNYGYTF.

The gene calls are TRBV6-5 and TRBJ2-5; the match to TRBD1 covers 8 bases. Matching the DNA end better, TRBJ2-7 makes the J call doubtful. This CDR3 has 15 residues. Germline lookup yields CDR1 MNHEY and CDR2 SVGAGI. CDR3 DNA: TGTGCCAGCAGTTACCTTGGACAGGGTATCGACGAGCAGTACTTC. It is translated as CASSYLGQGIDEQYF.

In its sample, this clone was seen a few times. J is TRBJ2-7 and V is TRBV15, with a possible D match to TRBD2 (6 bases). Germline V gene lookup returns CDR1 LNHNV and CDR2 YYDKDF (reference sequence). The CDR3 length is 15 residues. The V end lost 0 bases, the J end lost 7 bases, and 16 bases lay between the germline ends. The CDR3 DNA reads as TGTGCCACCAGCAGAGACCCGGGAGCCCTAAGGGAGCAGTACTTC. It translates to CATSRDPGALREQYF.

This chain connects TRBV11-2 to TRBJ2-3; 10 bases agree with TRBD2. V was clipped by 5 bases and J by 6 bases; unmatched bases: 11. The CDR3 is made up of 16 amino acids. Looked up from germline, CDR1 is SGHAT and CDR2 is FQNNGV. CDR3 sequence reads: CASSLRGAGGLDTQYF. The CDR3 nucleotides read TGTGCCAGCAGCCTCCGGGGAGCGGGGGGGTTGGATACGCAGTATTTT.

V usage is TRBV7-2 and J usage is TRBJ1-5, with D maybe TRBD1 (6 bases). Germline V gene lookup returns CDR1 SGHTA and CDR2 FQGNSA. With 2 bases removed from V and 7 bases from J, the gap between germline ends came to 12 bases. The CDR3 has 14 residues. DNA for the CDR3: TGTGCCAGCAGCTTAACAGGGATTCAACAGCCCCAGCATTTT. It codes for CASSLTGIQQPQHF.

V and J are TRBV6-5 and TRBJ2-2, with a weak D call TRBD1 (6 bases). The CDR3 sequence is 13 residues long. V shed 6 bases and J shed 7 bases, with 12 bases lying between them. Per the germline V gene, CDR1 is MNHEY and CDR2 is SVGAGI. The CDR3 DNA sequence: TGTGCCAGCAGACCTCAGGGGAACGGGGAGCTGTTTTTT. Amino acids: CASRPQGNGELFF.

At least ten counts were recorded for this clone. The rearrangement uses TRBV7-3 and TRBJ2-3; 7 nucleotides line up with TRBD2. CDR3 size: 14 residues. Per the germline V gene, CDR1 is SGHTA and CDR2 is FQGTGA. The junction had 0 bases not matched to a gene; V was cut back by 2 bases and J by 1 base. The CDR3 is CASSLAGGTDTQYF. The CDR3, as DNA: TGTGCCAGCAGCTTAGCGGGGGGCACAGATACGCAGTATTTT.

This clone has more than one count but fewer than ten. The chain joins TRBV2 to TRBJ2-3; D is perhaps TRBD2 (6 bases). The V end was cut by 1 base, the J end by 4 bases, with 6 bases between. This CDR3 contains 13 residues. Germline CDR1 SNHLY, CDR2 FYNNEI. CDR3 region: CASSEGGADTQYF. Written as DNA, the CDR3 is TGTGCCAGCAGTGAAGGGGGGGCAGATACGCAGTATTTT.